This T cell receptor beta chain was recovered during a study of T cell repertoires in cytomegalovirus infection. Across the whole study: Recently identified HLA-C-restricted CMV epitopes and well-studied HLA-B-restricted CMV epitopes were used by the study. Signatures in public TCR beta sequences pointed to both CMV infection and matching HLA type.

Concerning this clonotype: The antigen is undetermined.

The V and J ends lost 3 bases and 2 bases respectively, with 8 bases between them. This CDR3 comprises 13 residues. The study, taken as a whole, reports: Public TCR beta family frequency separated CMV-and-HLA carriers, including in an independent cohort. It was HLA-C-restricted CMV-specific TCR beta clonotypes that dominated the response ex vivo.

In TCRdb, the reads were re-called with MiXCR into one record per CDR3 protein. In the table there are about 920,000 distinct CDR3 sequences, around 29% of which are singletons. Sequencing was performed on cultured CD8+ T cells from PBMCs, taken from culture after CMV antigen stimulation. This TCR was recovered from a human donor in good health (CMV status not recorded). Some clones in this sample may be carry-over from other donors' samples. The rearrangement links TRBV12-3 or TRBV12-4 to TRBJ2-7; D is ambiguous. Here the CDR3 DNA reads TGTGCCAGCAGTTTTAACGGACCCTACGAGCAGTACTTC. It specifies CASSFNGPYEQYF.